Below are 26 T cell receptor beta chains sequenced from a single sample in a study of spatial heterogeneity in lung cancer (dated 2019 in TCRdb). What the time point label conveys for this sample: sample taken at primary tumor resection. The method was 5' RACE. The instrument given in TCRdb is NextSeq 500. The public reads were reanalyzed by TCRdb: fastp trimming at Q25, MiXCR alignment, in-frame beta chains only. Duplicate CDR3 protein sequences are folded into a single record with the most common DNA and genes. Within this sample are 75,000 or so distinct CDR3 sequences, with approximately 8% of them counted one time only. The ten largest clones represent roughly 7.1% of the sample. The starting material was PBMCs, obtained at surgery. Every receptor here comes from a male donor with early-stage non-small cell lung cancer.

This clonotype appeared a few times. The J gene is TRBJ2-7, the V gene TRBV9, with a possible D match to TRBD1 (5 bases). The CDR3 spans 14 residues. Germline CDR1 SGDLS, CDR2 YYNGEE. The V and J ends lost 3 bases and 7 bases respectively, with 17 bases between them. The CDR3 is CASSAQGTFSEQYF. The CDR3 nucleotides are TGTGCCAGCAGCGCGCAGGGAACCTTTTCAGAGCAGTACTTC.

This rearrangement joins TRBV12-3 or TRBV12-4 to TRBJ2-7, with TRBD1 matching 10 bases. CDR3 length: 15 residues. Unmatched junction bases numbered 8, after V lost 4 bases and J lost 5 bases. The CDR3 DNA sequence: TGTGCCAGCAGTTCTCCGGGACAGGGGAACGACGAGCAGTACTTC. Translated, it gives CASSSPGQGNDEQYF.

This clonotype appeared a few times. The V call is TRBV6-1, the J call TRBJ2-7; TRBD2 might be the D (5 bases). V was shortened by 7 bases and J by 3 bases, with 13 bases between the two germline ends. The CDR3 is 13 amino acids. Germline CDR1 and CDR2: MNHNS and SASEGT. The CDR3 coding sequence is TGTGCCAGCAACGAAGGAGGATACTACGAGCAGTACTTC. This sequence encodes CASNEGGYYEQYF.

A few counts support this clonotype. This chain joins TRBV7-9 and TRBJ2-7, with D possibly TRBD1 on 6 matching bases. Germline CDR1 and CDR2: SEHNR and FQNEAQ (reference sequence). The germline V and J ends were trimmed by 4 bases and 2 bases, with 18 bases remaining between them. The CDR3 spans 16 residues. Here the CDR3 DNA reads TGTGCCAGCAGCTCCAGGGGCCGGGACGGAACCTACGAGCAGTACTTC. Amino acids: CASSSRGRDGTYEQYF. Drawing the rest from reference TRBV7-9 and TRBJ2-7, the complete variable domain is DTGVSQNPRHKITKRGQNVTFRCDPISEHNRLYWYRQTLGQGPEFLTYFQNEAQLEKSRLLSDRFSAERPKGSFSTLEIQRTEQGDSAMYLCASSSRGRDGTYEQYFGPGTRLTVT.

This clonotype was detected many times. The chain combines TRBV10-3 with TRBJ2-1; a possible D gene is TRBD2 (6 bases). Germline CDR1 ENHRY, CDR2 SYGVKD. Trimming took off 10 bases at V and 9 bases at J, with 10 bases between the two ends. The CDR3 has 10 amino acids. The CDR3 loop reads CATAEGEQFF. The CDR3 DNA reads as TGTGCCACGGCGGAGGGTGAGCAGTTCTTC.

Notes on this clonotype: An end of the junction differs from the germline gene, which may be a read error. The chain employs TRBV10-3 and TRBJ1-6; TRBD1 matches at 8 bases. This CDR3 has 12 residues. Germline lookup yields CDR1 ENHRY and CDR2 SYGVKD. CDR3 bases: TGTGTCATCAGTGACAGGGGATCACCCCTCCACTTT. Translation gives CVISDRGSPLHF.

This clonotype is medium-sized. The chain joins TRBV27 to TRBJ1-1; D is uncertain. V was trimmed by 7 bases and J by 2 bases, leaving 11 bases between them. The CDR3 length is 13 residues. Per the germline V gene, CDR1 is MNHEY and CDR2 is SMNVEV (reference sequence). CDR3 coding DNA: TGTGCCAGCATCAACATGGGAAACACTGAAGCTTTCTTT. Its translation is CASINMGNTEAFF.

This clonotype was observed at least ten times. For the CDR3, the DNA is TGCGCCAGCAGTCCTGGTCGAGCATCTAGCACAGATACGCAGTATTTT. Residues: CASSPGRASSTDTQYF. This chain connects TRBV23-1 to TRBJ2-3; D is unresolved. TRBV23-1 is given ORF status, its function remaining uncertain. V shed 4 bases and J shed 0 bases, with 14 bases lying between them. The CDR3 has 16 residues.

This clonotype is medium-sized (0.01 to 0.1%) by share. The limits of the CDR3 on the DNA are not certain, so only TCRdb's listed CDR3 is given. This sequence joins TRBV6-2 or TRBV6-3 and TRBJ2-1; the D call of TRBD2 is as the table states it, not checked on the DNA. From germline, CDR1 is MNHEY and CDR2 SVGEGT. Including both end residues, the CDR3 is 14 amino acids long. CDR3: CASSSSAGGREQFF.

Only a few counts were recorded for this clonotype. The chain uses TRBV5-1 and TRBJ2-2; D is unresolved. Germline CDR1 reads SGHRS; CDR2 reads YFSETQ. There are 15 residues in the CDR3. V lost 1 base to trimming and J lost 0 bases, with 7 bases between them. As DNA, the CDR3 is TGCGCCAGCAGCTTGCACGGAACGAACACCGGGGAGCTGTTTTTT. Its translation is CASSLHGTNTGELFF. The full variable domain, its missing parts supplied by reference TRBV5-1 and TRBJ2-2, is KAGVTQTPRYLIKTRGQQVTLSCSPISGHRSVSWYQQTPGQGLQFLFEYFSETQRNKGNFPGRFSGRQFSNSRSEMNVSTLELGDSALYLCASSLHGTNTGELFFGEGSRLTVL.

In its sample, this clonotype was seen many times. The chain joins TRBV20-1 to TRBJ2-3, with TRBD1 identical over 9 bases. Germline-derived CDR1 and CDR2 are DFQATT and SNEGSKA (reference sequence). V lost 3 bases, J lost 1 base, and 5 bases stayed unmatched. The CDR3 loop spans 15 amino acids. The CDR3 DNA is TGCAGTGCTAGTTCCCGGACAGGGGGCACAGATACGCAGTATTTT. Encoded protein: CSASSRTGGTDTQYF.

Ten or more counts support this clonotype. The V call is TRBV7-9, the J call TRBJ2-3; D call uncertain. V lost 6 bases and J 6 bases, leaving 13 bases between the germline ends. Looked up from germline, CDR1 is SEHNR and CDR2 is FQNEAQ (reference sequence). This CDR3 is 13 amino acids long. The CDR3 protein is CASSANVGDTQYF. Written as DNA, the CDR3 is TGTGCCAGCAGTGCTAATGTAGGCGATACGCAGTATTTT. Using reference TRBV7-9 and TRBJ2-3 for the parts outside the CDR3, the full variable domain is DTGVSQNPRHKITKRGQNVTFRCDPISEHNRLYWYRQTLGQGPEFLTYFQNEAQLEKSRLLSDRFSAERPKGSFSTLEIQRTEQGDSAMYLCASSANVGDTQYFGPGTRLTVL.

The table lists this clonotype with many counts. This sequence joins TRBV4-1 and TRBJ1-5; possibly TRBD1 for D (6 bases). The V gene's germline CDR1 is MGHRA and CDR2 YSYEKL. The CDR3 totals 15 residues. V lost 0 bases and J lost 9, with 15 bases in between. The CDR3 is CASSQDQDRDRPQHF. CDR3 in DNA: TGCGCCAGCAGCCAAGATCAGGACAGAGACAGGCCCCAGCATTTT.

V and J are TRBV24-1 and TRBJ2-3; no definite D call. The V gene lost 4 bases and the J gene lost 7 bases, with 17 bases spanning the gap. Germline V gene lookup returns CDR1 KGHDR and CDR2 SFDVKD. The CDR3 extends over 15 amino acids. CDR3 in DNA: TGTGCCACCAGTGACTCTTCGGGCAGAGTAAATACGCAGTATTTT. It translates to CATSDSSGRVNTQYF.

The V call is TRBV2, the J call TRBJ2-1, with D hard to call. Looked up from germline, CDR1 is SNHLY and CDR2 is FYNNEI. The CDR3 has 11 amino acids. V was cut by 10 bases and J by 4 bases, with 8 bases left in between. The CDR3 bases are TGTGCCAACAGCGAATACAATGAGCAGTTCTTC. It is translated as CANSEYNEQFF.

The CDR3 coding sequence is TGCAGTGCTAGCGTCATGACTAGGTCCCGCGAGCAGTTCTTC. Translating gives CSASVMTRSREQFF. The J gene is TRBJ2-1, the V gene TRBV20-1; tentatively, D is TRBD2 (6 bases). This CDR3 is built from 14 residues. V was clipped by 3 bases and J by 10 bases, with 19 bases between them. The germline V gene encodes CDR1 DFQATT and CDR2 SNEGSKA (reference sequence).

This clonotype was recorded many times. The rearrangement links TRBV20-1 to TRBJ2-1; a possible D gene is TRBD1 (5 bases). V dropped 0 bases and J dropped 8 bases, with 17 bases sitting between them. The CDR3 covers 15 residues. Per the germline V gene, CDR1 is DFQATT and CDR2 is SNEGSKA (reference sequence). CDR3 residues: CSARDPGRKGDEQFF. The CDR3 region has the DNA TGCAGTGCTAGAGATCCGGGCCGCAAAGGGGATGAGCAGTTCTTC.

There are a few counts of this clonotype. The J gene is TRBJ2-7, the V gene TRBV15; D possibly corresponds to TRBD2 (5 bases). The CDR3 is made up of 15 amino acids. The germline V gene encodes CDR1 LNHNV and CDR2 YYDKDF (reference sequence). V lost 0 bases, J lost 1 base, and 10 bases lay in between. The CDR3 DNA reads TGTGCCACCAGCAGAGAATATAGCGAATCCTACGAGCAGTACTTC. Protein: CATSREYSESYEQYF. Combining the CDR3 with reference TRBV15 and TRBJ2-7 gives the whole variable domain DAMVIQNPRYQVTQFGKPVTLSCSQTLNHNVMYWYQQKSSQAPKLLFHYYDKDFNNEADTPDNFQSRRPNTSFCFLDIRSPGLGDTAMYLCATSREYSESYEQYFGPGTRLTVT.

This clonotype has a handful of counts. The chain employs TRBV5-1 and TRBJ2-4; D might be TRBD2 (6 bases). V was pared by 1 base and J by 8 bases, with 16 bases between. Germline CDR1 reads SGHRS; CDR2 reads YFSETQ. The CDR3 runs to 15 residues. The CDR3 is CASSLRGLGTDIQYF. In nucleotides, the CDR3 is TGCGCCAGCAGCTTGAGGGGACTGGGGACCGACATTCAGTACTTC.

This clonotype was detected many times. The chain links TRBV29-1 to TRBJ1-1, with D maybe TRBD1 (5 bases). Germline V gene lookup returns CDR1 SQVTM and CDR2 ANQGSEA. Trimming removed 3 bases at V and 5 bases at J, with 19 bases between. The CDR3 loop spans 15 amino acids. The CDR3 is CSVDGSSLGGTEAFF. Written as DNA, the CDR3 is TGCAGCGTTGACGGGTCCTCGCTGGGGGGGACTGAAGCTTTCTTT.

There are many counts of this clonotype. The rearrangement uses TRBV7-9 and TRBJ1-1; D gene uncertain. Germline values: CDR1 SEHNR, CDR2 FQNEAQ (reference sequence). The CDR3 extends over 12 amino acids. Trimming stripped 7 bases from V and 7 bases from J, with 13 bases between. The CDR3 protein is CASTSIRGEAFF. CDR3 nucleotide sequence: TGTGCCAGCACTTCCATCCGGGGTGAAGCTTTCTTT.

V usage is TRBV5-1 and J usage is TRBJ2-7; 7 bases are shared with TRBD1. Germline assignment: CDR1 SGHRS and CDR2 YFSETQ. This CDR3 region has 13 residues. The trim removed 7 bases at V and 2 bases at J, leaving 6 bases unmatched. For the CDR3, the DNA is TGCGCCAGCCAAAGAGACAGGGCCTACGAGCAGTACTTC. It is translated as CASQRDRAYEQYF.

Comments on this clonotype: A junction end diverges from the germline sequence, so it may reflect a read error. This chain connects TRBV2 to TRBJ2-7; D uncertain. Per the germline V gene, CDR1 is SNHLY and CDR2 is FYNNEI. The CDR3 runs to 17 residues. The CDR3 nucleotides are TGTGCCAGTAGTGAACTAAGAGCCTACTCTACTTCCTACGAGCAGTACTTC. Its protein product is CASSELRAYSTSYEQYF.

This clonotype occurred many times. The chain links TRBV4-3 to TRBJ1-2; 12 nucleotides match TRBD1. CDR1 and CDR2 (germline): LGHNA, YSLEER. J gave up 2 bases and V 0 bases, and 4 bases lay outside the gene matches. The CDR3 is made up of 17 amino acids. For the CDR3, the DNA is TGCGCCAGCAGCCAAGATCTGGGACAGGGGGCCAACTATGGCTACACCTTC. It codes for CASSQDLGQGANYGYTF.

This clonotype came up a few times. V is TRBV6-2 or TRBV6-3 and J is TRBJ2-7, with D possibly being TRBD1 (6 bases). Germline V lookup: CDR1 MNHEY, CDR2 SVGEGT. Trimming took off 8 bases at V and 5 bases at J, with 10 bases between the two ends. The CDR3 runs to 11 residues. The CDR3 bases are TGTGCCAGCTACAGGGATCACGAGCAGTACTTC. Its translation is CASYRDHEQYF.

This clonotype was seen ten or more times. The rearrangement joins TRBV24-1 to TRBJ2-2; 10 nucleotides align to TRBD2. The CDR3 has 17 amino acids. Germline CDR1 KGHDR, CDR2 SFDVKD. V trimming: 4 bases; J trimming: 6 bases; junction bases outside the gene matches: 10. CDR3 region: CATSDISSGRGSGELFF. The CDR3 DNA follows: TGTGCCACCAGTGACATTTCTAGCGGGAGAGGGTCCGGGGAGCTGTTTTTT.